The 8 T cell receptor beta chains reported below all come from one sample, sequenced in a study of blood T cell repertoires in COVID-19. The table came from immunoSEQ multiplex PCR; TCRdb's copy has only in-frame clones and leaves some out. This sample has 300,000 to 350,000 clones, with over 80% found just once. What was sequenced was peripheral blood. These TCRs come from a man younger than 45 with COVID-19, enrolled during active disease.

This clone was detected a few times. J is TRBJ2-2 and V is TRBV4-2; TRBD2 matches 14 bases. The germline V gene has CDR1 LGHNA and CDR2 YNFKEQ. V gave up 4 bases and J gave up 7 bases; unmatched junction bases: 5. The CDR3 sequence is 16 residues long. The CDR3 DNA reads as TGTGCCAGCAGCCTGGGACTAGCGGGAGTGGTCGGGGAGCTGTTTTTT. It is translated as CASSLGLAGVVGELFF.

J is TRBJ2-1 and V is TRBV11-3; 9 bases are a match to TRBD1. The CDR3 extends over 14 amino acids. Trimming removed 4 bases from V and 6 bases from J; junction bases left unmatched: 4. CDR1 and CDR2 from the germline V gene are SGHNT and YENEEA. As DNA, the CDR3 is TGTGCCAGCAGCTCGGGACAGGGTGGCAATGAGCAGTTCTTC. Encoded protein: CASSSGQGGNEQFF.

This chain connects TRBV9 to TRBJ1-2; 8 positions agree with TRBD1. CDR1 is SGDLS and CDR2 is YYNGEE in the germline V gene. This CDR3 is built from 14 residues. Losses at the gene ends were 2 bases for V and 4 bases for J; bases not matched to a gene: 4. CDR3 amino acids: CASSVRGQGYGYTF. CDR3 coding DNA: TGTGCCAGCAGCGTTAGAGGACAGGGCTATGGCTACACCTTC.

This rearrangement joins TRBV10-3 to TRBJ1-1; possibly TRBD1 for D (6 bases). The CDR3 contains 13 residues. Germline V gene sequence: CDR1 ENHRY, CDR2 SYGVKD. V was cut by 6 bases and J by 1 base, with 9 bases left in between. CDR3 DNA: TGTGCCATCAGACTGACAGGGAACACTGAAGCTTTCTTT. It is translated as CAIRLTGNTEAFF.

V and J are TRBV5-4 and TRBJ2-5, with 13 bases fitting TRBD2. With 5 bases clipped from V and 1 base from J, the junction kept 11 bases outside the gene matches. The CDR3 runs to 18 residues. CDR1 and CDR2 from the germline V gene are SGHNT and YYREEE (reference sequence). CDR3 DNA: TGTGCCAGCAGGCGTTCACTAGCGGGGGGGCCGTTCCAAGAGACCCAGTACTTC. Translation gives CASRRSLAGGPFQETQYF.

The chain joins TRBV7-8 to TRBJ2-7; D is possibly TRBD2 (6 bases). Between the trimmed V and J ends, which lost 5 bases and 6 bases, there was a span of 17 bases. The germline V gene has CDR1 SGHVS and CDR2 FQNEAQ. The CDR3 has 14 residues. The CDR3 DNA sequence: TGTGCCAGCAGCCCCCCGGGACTGTCAACCGAGCAGTACTTC. Its translation: CASSPPGLSTEQYF.

The rearrangement links TRBV7-3 to TRBJ1-2; 8 bases fit TRBD1. The CDR3 has 14 amino acids. Trimming took 5 bases from V and 8 from J; bases not matched to a gene: 10. The germline CDR1 and CDR2 sequences are SGHTA and FQGTGA. CDR3: CASSPNQGAGGYTF. For the CDR3, the DNA is TGTGCCAGCAGCCCGAATCAGGGGGCCGGAGGCTACACCTTC.

The chain couples TRBV2 to TRBJ1-6; the D gene is possibly TRBD1 (5 bases). This CDR3 contains 15 residues. Per the germline V gene, CDR1 is SNHLY and CDR2 is FYNNEI. V was cut by 3 bases and J by 7 bases, with 13 bases left in between. CDR3 bases: TGTGCCAGCAGTGATGGTTTTGGGGGGAATTCACCCCTCCACTTT. Its translation: CASSDGFGGNSPLHF.